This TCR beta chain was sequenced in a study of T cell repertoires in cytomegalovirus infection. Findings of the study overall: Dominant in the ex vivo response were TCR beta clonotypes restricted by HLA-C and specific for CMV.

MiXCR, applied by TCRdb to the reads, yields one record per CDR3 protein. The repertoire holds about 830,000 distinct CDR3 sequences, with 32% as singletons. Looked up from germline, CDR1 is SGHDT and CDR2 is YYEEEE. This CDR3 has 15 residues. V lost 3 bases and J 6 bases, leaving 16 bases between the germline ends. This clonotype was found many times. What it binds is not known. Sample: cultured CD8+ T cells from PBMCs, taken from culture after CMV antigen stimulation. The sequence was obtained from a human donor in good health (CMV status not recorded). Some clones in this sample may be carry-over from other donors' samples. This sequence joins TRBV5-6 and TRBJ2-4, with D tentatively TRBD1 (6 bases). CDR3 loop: CASSWKGTLRNIQYF. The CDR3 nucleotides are TGTGCCAGCAGCTGGAAGGGGACACTTCGAAACATTCAGTACTTC.